Sequencing of this T cell receptor (beta chain) was carried out in a study of response to subunit inactivated influenza vaccine. General study points: There was a suggestion from the authors that each seasonal influenza vaccination recruits few new T cells.

TCRdb called the RT-PCR reads again in MiXCR, with one record for every CDR3 protein. The sample records about 530,000 distinct CDR3 sequences, approximately 12% being singletons. V shed 3 bases and J 1 base; nucleotides not matched to a gene: 5. CDR3 length: 15 residues. In this sample, this clonotype turned up a few times. Its specificity is not known. The source of this sequence is a man over 45 who received an inactivated influenza vaccine. The V call is TRBV12-3 or TRBV12-4, the J call TRBJ2-5, with 7 bases fitting TRBD1. Sequences were derived from PBMCs from blood, sampled on the day of vaccination. The DNA for the CDR3 is TGTGCCAGCAGTTTTTTAGGACAGGCCCAAGAGACCCAGTACTTC. It specifies CASSFLGQAQETQYF.